Listed below are T cell receptor beta chains from one sample, sequenced in a study of T-cell memory formation after mild COVID-19. TCRdb reanalysed the 5' RACE reads using MiXCR and keeps one entry per CDR3 protein. The table shows about 240,000 distinct CDR3 sequences, with 9.4% occurring only once. Sample: PBMCs or a T cell subset sorted from them (not recorded which). The receptors derive from a man between 18 and 35 years old who had mild COVID-19 (a few samples of this study predate the infection). Cell type and time point are not known. CDR3s include the opening cysteine and the closing phenylalanine or tryptophan. A D gene is named only where the DNA matches it firmly. Expanded clones are given a class, and other clones once, few, many or no size at all.

j_call | clone_size | d_call | v_call | cdr3_nt | cdr3_aa
TRBJ2-3 | - | TRBD2 | TRBV20-1 | TGCAGTGCTACACTAGCGGGGACAGATACGCAGTATTTT | CSATLAGTDTQYF
TRBJ2-1 | - | TRBD2 | TRBV4-2 | TGTGCCAGCAGCCTTCTTAGCGGGGGGCGGCTAAATGAGCAGTTCTTC | CASSLLSGGRLNEQFF
TRBJ1-2 | - | - | TRBV4-3 | TGCGCCAGCAGCCGGCTTGAGAGACCCTATGGCTACACCTTC | CASSRLERPYGYTF
TRBJ2-7 | many | TRBD1 | TRBV6-2/TRBV6-3 | TGTGCCAGCAGCCCCGGCGACAGGGGTTACGAGCAGTACTTC | CASSPGDRGYEQYF
TRBJ2-5 | many | - | TRBV29-1 | TGCAGCGCCGAACCCCGACAGGAGGAAGAGACCCAGTACTTC | CSAEPRQEEETQYF
TRBJ2-1 | - | - | TRBV7-4 | TGTGCCAGCAGCTTAGTCAACTTAATCTCCTACAATGAGCAGTTCTTC | CASSLVNLISYNEQFF
TRBJ1-2 | few | TRBD1 | TRBV19 | TGTGCCAGTAGTAGAACCGCGACAGGGAACTATGGCTACACCTTC | CASSRTATGNYGYTF
TRBJ2-3 | - | - | TRBV18 | TGTGCCAGCTCACCACCCAGTCCTGATACGCAGTATTTT | CASSPPSPDTQYF
TRBJ2-4 | many | - | TRBV4-1 | TGCGCCAGCAGGGGGGACTCAGCTCGAGCCAAAAACATTCAGTACTTC | CASRGDSARAKNIQYF
TRBJ2-3 | - | TRBD2 | TRBV5-1 | TGCGCCAGCAGCTTGGGAACCCTAGCGGGGGGGACGGATACGCAGTATTTT | CASSLGTLAGGTDTQYF
TRBJ2-4 | - | - | TRBV6-5 | TGTGCCAGCAGTTACTCCCAGGAGGGCTTCGTAGCCAAAAACATTCAGTACTTC | CASSYSQEGFVAKNIQYF
TRBJ1-2 | - | - | TRBV7-2 | TGTGCCAGCACCCCCGGGGGTGGCTACACCTTC | CASTPGGGYTF
TRBJ2-5 | few | TRBD2 | TRBV7-2 | TGTGCCAGCAGCTTAGGTCCGGGGGGCCAAGAGACCCAGTACTTC | CASSLGPGGQETQYF
TRBJ1-4 | - | - | TRBV4-3 | TGCGCCAGCAGCCACAGGGACGTAGGGGAAAAACTGTTTTTT | CASSHRDVGEKLFF